This passage covers 22 T cell receptor delta chains from one sample sequenced in a study of gamma-delta T cells after stem cell transplantation. TCRdb made new clone calls on the RT-PCR reads using CATT. This table has just over 15,000 delta-chain clones, approximately 8.5% appearing once. The source material was gamma-delta T cells. The receptors originated from a human donor. It is not recorded whose cells these are; they may come from a transplant donor.

The sample holds a few counts of this clone. With only one base between it and a far larger clone, this is likely a read error. Other DNA sequences within the sample encode an identical CDR3. The chain is built from TRDV2 and TRDJ1, with 11 bases matching TRDD3. CDR1 GEAIGNYY and CDR2 EKD come from the germline V gene. This CDR3 spans 16 amino acids. The CDR3 sequence: CACDTLGDTYTDKLIF. The CDR3 DNA reads as TGTGCTTGTGACACTCTGGGGGATACTTACACCGATAAACTCATCTTT.

A note on this clone: Given a far larger clone just one base away, this is likely a sequencing read error. This sample includes further DNA sequences coding for the same CDR3. The genes are TRDV2 and TRDJ1, with 12 bases that match TRDD3. From germline, CDR1 is GEAIGNYY and CDR2 EKD. This CDR3 has 19 residues. CDR3 residues: CACDPTSALGDTFTDKLIF. The CDR3 bases are TGTGCCTGTGACCCCACGTCGGCCCTGGGGGATACGTTCACCGATAAACTCATCTTC.

In its sample, this clone was seen a few times. This rearrangement joins TRDV3 to TRDJ1, with 9 bases matching TRDD3. This CDR3 is built from 17 residues. The ends lost 4 bases at V and 0 bases at J; junction bases unmatched: 15. From germline, CDR1 is TVYSNPD and CDR2 GDNSRS (reference sequence). The CDR3 sequence: CACSDRQGDTNTDKLIF. The CDR3 DNA is TGTGCCTGTAGTGACCGACAGGGGGATACCAACACCGATAAACTCATCTTT.

V usage is TRDV2 and J usage is TRDJ3, with 9 positions matching TRDD3. J gave up 18 bases and V 0 bases, and 26 bases lay outside the gene matches. Germline CDR1 GEAIGNYY, CDR2 EKD. This CDR3 is built from 20 residues. The CDR3 protein is CACDTGTGGGISCDTRPMFF. In DNA form, the CDR3 reads TGTGCCTGTGACACCGGCACTGGGGGAGGAATCTCCTGTGACACCCGCCCGATGTTTTTC.

The table lists this clone with a few counts. TCRdb's protein for this DNA is that of a much larger clone and differs from the translation at residue 7, likely a read error; the protein shown is the DNA translation. This sequence joins TRDV2 and TRDJ1; D may be TRDD3 (5 bases). CDR1 and CDR2 (germline): GEAIGNYY, EKD. V was pared by 0 bases and J by 0 bases, with 16 bases between. The CDR3 totals 17 residues. The chain's CDR3 is CACDTLVDMINTDKLIF. CDR3 coding DNA: TGTGCCTGTGACACCCTGGTGGATATGATTAACACCGATAAACTCATCTTT.

This clone appeared a few times. The rearrangement links TRDV2 to TRDJ1, with D hard to call. This CDR3 spans 21 amino acids. Germline CDR1 and CDR2: GEAIGNYY and EKD. Trimming removed 0 bases at V and 1 base at J, with 29 bases between. CDR3 sequence reads: CACDTVEFHLHPGVLTDKLIF. As DNA, the CDR3 is TGTGCCTGTGACACCGTTGAGTTCCACCTGCATCCTGGTGTACTCACCGATAAACTCATCTTT.

Note on this clone: TCRdb assigns this DNA the protein of a much larger clone, which departs from its translation at residue 3; this likely reflects a read error, and the protein shown comes from translating the DNA. The CDR3 reads CARDSISTGGRNTDKLIF. CDR3 in DNA: TGTGCCCGTGACAGTATCTCTACTGGGGGACGAAACACCGATAAACTCATCTTT. This sequence joins TRDV2 and TRDJ1; TRDD3 matches at 9 bases. Germline loops: CDR1 GEAIGNYY, CDR2 EKD. The CDR3 runs 18 residues.

Note on this clone: The protein recorded in TCRdb matches a much larger clone and deviates from this DNA's translation at residue 4, suggesting a read error; the protein here is obtained by translating the DNA. The chain joins TRDV2 to TRDJ1, with D maybe TRDD3 (6 bases). V shed 4 bases and J shed 8 bases, with 25 bases lying between them. The CDR3 is 16 residues long. Germline V gene lookup returns CDR1 GEAIGNYY and CDR2 EKD. The CDR3 coding sequence is TGTGCCTGTGAGCCCGTTAATGTACTGGGAAGAGCCAAACTCATCTTT. This translates into CACEPVNVLGRAKLIF.

Concerning this clone itself: This probably arose from a read error, given a far larger clone one base away. Within the sample, other DNA sequences also encode this same CDR3. The chain recombines TRDV2 with TRDJ1; 8 bases agree with TRDD3. This CDR3 is 16 amino acids long. Germline V CDR1 and CDR2: GEAIGNYY, EKD. The CDR3 protein is CACDILGDLYTDKLIF. The CDR3 region has the DNA TGTGCCTGTGACATTTTGGGGGATCTTTACACCGATAAACTTATCTTT.

About this clone: This sample also contains other DNA sequences that code for the same CDR3. This rearrangement joins TRDV2 to TRDJ1; perhaps TRDD3 as D (5 bases). V gave up 0 bases and J gave up 0 bases, with 28 bases separating them. Germline CDR1 reads GEAIGNYY; CDR2 reads EKD. CDR3 length equals 21 residues. CDR3 nucleotides: TGTGCCTGTGACACCCTCCATATCGAACTGGCTACTAGATCCTACACCGATAAACTCATCTTT. Translated, it gives CACDTLHIELATRSYTDKLIF.

This clone was detected a few times. A far larger clone is off by one base, so a read error is likely. This CDR3 is also generated by other DNA sequences in the sample. This chain connects TRDV1 to TRDJ1; TRDD3 matches at 8 bases. CDR1 TSWWSYY and CDR2 QGS come from the germline V gene. This CDR3 region has 22 residues. CDR3 region: CALGEGVPIRGIREKNTDKLIF. Written as DNA, the CDR3 is TGTGCTCTTGGGGAGGGGGTTCCTATTCGAGGGATACGCGAGAAAAACACCGATAAGCTCATCTTT.

This clone was counted ten times or more. The protein given by TCRdb reflects a much larger clone and differs at residue 9 from this DNA's translation, likely from a read error; the protein shown is the DNA's translation. The J gene is TRDJ1, the V gene TRDV2; possibly TRDD3 for D (6 bases). The CDR3 runs to 17 residues. Germline CDR1 reads GEAIGNYY; CDR2 reads EKD. The V end lost 1 base, the J end lost 0 bases, and 17 bases lay between the germline ends. The CDR3 spells CACDTVGDPAYTDKLIF. DNA for the CDR3: TGTGCCTGTGACACAGTCGGGGATCCGGCCTACACCGATAAACTCATCTTT.

Notes on this clone: With only one base between it and a far larger clone, this is likely a read error. Other DNA sequences from this sample encode an identical CDR3 as well. The V and J genes are TRDV3 and TRDJ1, with TRDD2 as a possible D gene (7 bases). V was shortened by 0 bases and J by 0 bases, with 26 bases between the two germline ends. Germline V gene data show CDR1 as TVYSNPD and CDR2 as GDNSRS (reference sequence). The CDR3 is 19 amino acids. The CDR3 spells CAFSPFPTGIEEYTDKLIF. The CDR3 nucleotides read TGTGCCTTTAGTCCATTTCCTACCGGGATAGAGGAGTACACCGATAAACTCATCTTT.

This clone has more than one count but fewer than ten. TCRdb pairs this DNA with a much larger clone's protein that differs at residues 12 and 19, likely a read error; the protein shown was translated from the DNA. This sequence joins TRDV2 and TRDJ1; D gene uncertain. The CDR3 extends over 20 amino acids. The germline V gene has CDR1 GEAIGNYY and CDR2 EKD. CDR3 in DNA: TGTGCCTGTGACACCGTCACTTCACCCGTACTGAGGGCCGTCACCGATAAACTCACCTTT. Translation gives CACDTVTSPVLRAVTDKLTF.

Concerning this clone: The protein given by TCRdb reflects a much larger clone and differs at residue 9 from this DNA's translation, likely from a read error; the protein shown is the DNA's translation. The chain is built from TRDV2 and TRDJ1, with D maybe TRDD3 (5 bases). CDR3 size: 15 residues. V dropped 2 bases and J dropped 2 bases, with 14 bases sitting between them. CDR1 and CDR2 from the germline V gene are GEAIGNYY and EKD. The CDR3 DNA reads TGTGCCTGTGACATAGGCCGGGGGGCAACCGATAAACTCATCTTT. It translates to CACDIGRGATDKLIF.

Notes on this clone: This DNA translates differently at residue 6 from the TCRdb protein, which is that of a much larger clone; a read error is likely, and the protein shown is the DNA's own translation. The sample contains more than one DNA sequence encoding this CDR3. The chain combines TRDV2 with TRDJ1; 7 bases map to TRDD3. The CDR3 runs to 17 residues. V was clipped by 3 bases and J by 0 bases; unmatched bases: 12. In germline, CDR1 is GEAIGNYY, CDR2 EKD. The CDR3 region is CACDRRGDALYTDKLIF. CDR3 nucleotide sequence: TGTGCCTGTGACCGACGGGGGGATGCGCTGTACACCGATAAACTCATCTTT.

This clone turned up a few times. For this DNA, TCRdb reports the protein of a much larger clone, which diverges at residues 7 and 14, most likely from a read error; the protein presented here is translated directly from the DNA. The chain recombines TRDV2 with TRDJ3; TRDD3 aligns across 11 bases. The CDR3 is 21 residues long. Germline CDR1 reads GEAIGNYY; CDR2 reads EKD. CDR3 bases: TGTGCCTGTGACACCCTTCCTGGGGGATACAAGAGCTCCTTGGACACCCGACAGATGTTTTTC. This sequence encodes CACDTLPGGYKSSLDTRQMFF.

This clone was picked up many times. TCRdb's protein and the DNA translation differ at residue 7; the protein here comes from the DNA. This sequence joins TRDV2 and TRDJ1; the match to TRDD3 covers 10 bases. Germline CDR1 and CDR2: GEAIGNYY and EKD. The CDR3 length is 17 residues. V lost 3 bases and J lost 1; bases outside the gene matches: 10. CDR3 in DNA: TGTGCCTGTGACTCTCGCAAGGGGGATACGGTCACCGATAAACTCATCTTT. This translates into CACDSRKGDTVTDKLIF.

This clone was observed a few times. A far larger clone lies a single base away; this is likely a read error. Other DNA sequences in this specimen translate into the identical CDR3. V gene TRDV2 combines with J gene TRDJ1, with 9 bases that match TRDD2. J lost 3 bases, V lost 4 bases, and 17 bases had no gene match. From germline, CDR1 is GEAIGNYY and CDR2 EKD. The CDR3 extends over 18 amino acids. CDR3 protein: CACDPLPTGDPRSDKLIF. In nucleotides, the CDR3 is TGTGCCTGTGATCCCCTTCCTACGGGGGACCCCAGGTCCGATAAACTCATCTTT.

This clone was counted at least ten times. With only one base between it and a far larger clone, this is likely a read error. The same CDR3 is also encoded by other DNA sequences in this sample. The chain couples TRDV2 to TRDJ3, with D perhaps TRDD3 (6 bases). CDR3 length: 17 residues. CDR1 and CDR2 from the germline V gene are GEAIGNYY and EKD. Written as DNA, the CDR3 is TGTGCCTGTGACACTACTGGGATTTCCTGGGACACTCGACAGATGTTTTTC. Protein sequence: CACDTTGISWDTRQMFF.

Note on this clone: A read error likely explains why the TCRdb protein, taken from a much larger clone, differs from this DNA's translation at residue 6; the protein shown is translated from the DNA. The V call is TRDV2, the J call TRDJ3; TRDD3 might be the D (7 bases). Germline V gene data show CDR1 as GEAIGNYY and CDR2 as EKD. CDR3 length: 19 amino acids. V lost 0 bases and J lost 3, with 17 bases in between. CDR3 loop: CACDTAGDRNNWDTRQMFF. The DNA of the CDR3 is TGTGCCTGTGACACCGCTGGGGATAGAAATAACTGGGACACCCGACAGATGTTTTTC.

This clone was seen repeatedly, ten times or more. The sample holds other DNA sequences that translate to the same CDR3. The rearrangement uses TRDV2 and TRDJ1; 9 nucleotides match TRDD3. J was trimmed by 1 base and V by 0 bases; bases with no gene match: 20. Germline assignment: CDR1 GEAIGNYY and CDR2 EKD. This CDR3 has 21 residues. The CDR3 spells CACDTVSRGDTSTQSTDKLIF. DNA for the CDR3: TGTGCCTGTGACACCGTGTCGAGGGGGGATACTTCTACTCAATCCACCGATAAACTCATCTTT.